These T cell receptor beta chains were read from a single sample in a study of blood T cell repertoires in COVID-19. Some clones are missing from TCRdb's copy, which holds only in-frame ones; the method was immunoSEQ multiplex PCR. The sample lists 210,000 or so clones, more than 70% occurring once. Sequencing was done on a sample of peripheral blood. The receptors come from a woman aged 55-69 years with acute or convalescent COVID-19. Both conserved end residues are part of each CDR3. Each record gives: D gene, V gene, clone size, J gene, CDR3 DNA, CDR3 protein. A D gene is named only where the DNA matches it firmly. A row's size may be missing; if present it is once, few, many or a size class.

D gene: .; V gene: TRBV15; clone size: .; J gene: TRBJ2-3; CDR3 DNA: TGTGCCACCAGCAGAGTCCCCAGGGATCCAGATACGCAGTATTTT; CDR3 protein: CATSRVPRDPDTQYF
D gene: .; V gene: TRBV5-1; clone size: .; J gene: TRBJ2-2; CDR3 DNA: TGCGCCAGCAGCAGAGGGAACACCGGGGAGCTGTTTTTT; CDR3 protein: CASSRGNTGELFF
D gene: TRBD1; V gene: TRBV28; clone size: .; J gene: TRBJ2-5; CDR3 DNA: TGTGCCAGCAGTTGGGACAGGTCCCCAGAGGAGACCCAGTACTTC; CDR3 protein: CASSWDRSPEETQYF
D gene: .; V gene: TRBV6-5; clone size: .; J gene: TRBJ1-5; CDR3 DNA: TGTGCCAGCAGTAAAATAACCCAGGGATTGGGGCCCCAGCATTTT; CDR3 protein: CASSKITQGLGPQHF
D gene: TRBD1; V gene: TRBV6-5; clone size: .; J gene: TRBJ2-3; CDR3 DNA: TGTGCCAGCCTGGACAGGGGGCAACAAGATACGCAGTATTTT; CDR3 protein: CASLDRGQQDTQYF
D gene: TRBD1; V gene: TRBV28; clone size: .; J gene: TRBJ1-2; CDR3 DNA: TGTGCCAGCAGTTTATGGGGGGACAGGGGCCCTAACTATGGCTACACCTTC; CDR3 protein: CASSLWGDRGPNYGYTF
D gene: TRBD1; V gene: TRBV7-8; clone size: .; J gene: TRBJ2-5; CDR3 DNA: TGTGCCAGCAGCCCTCGAAGACAGGGGACGCGAGAGACCCAGTACTTC; CDR3 protein: CASSPRRQGTRETQYF
D gene: .; V gene: TRBV6-5; clone size: .; J gene: TRBJ1-5; CDR3 DNA: TGTGCCAGCAGTCCTCAGGGAAGGCAGCCCCAGCATTTT; CDR3 protein: CASSPQGRQPQHF
D gene: TRBD2; V gene: TRBV2; clone size: once; J gene: TRBJ2-5; CDR3 DNA: TGTGCCAGCAGTGAAAGGAGCGGGGGGCGCCAAGAGACCCAGTACTTC; CDR3 protein: CASSERSGGRQETQYF
D gene: .; V gene: TRBV6-5; clone size: .; J gene: TRBJ1-5; CDR3 DNA: TGTGCCAGCAGGCTGGACGGAGGAAATCAGCCCCAGCATTTT; CDR3 protein: CASRLDGGNQPQHF
D gene: .; V gene: TRBV2; clone size: .; J gene: TRBJ1-5; CDR3 DNA: TGTGCCAGCAGTGAATTTGGGACTGTCGATGGGGTGCCCCAGCATTTT; CDR3 protein: CASSEFGTVDGVPQHF
D gene: .; V gene: TRBV29-1; clone size: .; J gene: TRBJ2-1; CDR3 DNA: TGCAGCGTTGAAACCCTGGGACTCTACAATGAGCAGTTCTTC; CDR3 protein: CSVETLGLYNEQFF
D gene: TRBD1; V gene: TRBV11-2; clone size: .; J gene: TRBJ2-7; CDR3 DNA: TGTGCCAGCAGCTACTGGGCCACAGGGGCCTACCAGCAGTACTTC; CDR3 protein: CASSYWATGAYQQYF
D gene: .; V gene: TRBV29-1; clone size: .; J gene: TRBJ1-1; CDR3 DNA: TGCAGCGTTGCTCGGTTCACTGAAGCTTTCTTT; CDR3 protein: CSVARFTEAFF
D gene: TRBD1; V gene: TRBV19; clone size: .; J gene: TRBJ2-2; CDR3 DNA: TGTGCCAGTCACAGGGGGCAGGTCACCGGGGAGCTGTTTTTT; CDR3 protein: CASHRGQVTGELFF
D gene: TRBD2; V gene: TRBV4-1; clone size: .; J gene: TRBJ2-5; CDR3 DNA: TGCGCCAGCAGCCAAGAGAGGGGGACTAGCGGGGGTCACCACGAGACCCAGTACTTC; CDR3 protein: CASSQERGTSGGHHETQYF
D gene: .; V gene: TRBV5-6; clone size: .; J gene: TRBJ2-2; CDR3 DNA: TGTGCCAGCAGCTTGGGAGGTTTGAACACCGGGGAGCTGTTTTTT; CDR3 protein: CASSLGGLNTGELFF
D gene: TRBD1; V gene: TRBV15; clone size: .; J gene: TRBJ1-1; CDR3 DNA: TGTGCCACCAGCCCGGACAGGGGGCGGATCACTGAAGCTTTCTTT; CDR3 protein: CATSPDRGRITEAFF
D gene: TRBD1; V gene: TRBV9; clone size: .; J gene: TRBJ1-1; CDR3 DNA: TGTGCCAGCAGCGTAGAGGGGGCGCGCACTGAAGCTTTCTTT; CDR3 protein: CASSVEGARTEAFF
D gene: TRBD2; V gene: TRBV7-2; clone size: .; J gene: TRBJ2-2; CDR3 DNA: TGTGCCAGCAGCTTAGAGGTATTACTAGCGACCGGGGAGCTGTTTTTT; CDR3 protein: CASSLEVLLATGELFF
D gene: .; V gene: TRBV21-1; clone size: .; J gene: TRBJ1-5; CDR3 DNA: TGTGCCAGCAGCAAAATTAGCGGGGGCTGTGGCAATCAGCCCCAGCATTTT; CDR3 protein: CASSKISGGCGNQPQHF
D gene: TRBD2; V gene: TRBV6-5; clone size: .; J gene: TRBJ2-1; CDR3 DNA: TGTGCCAGCACCCACCGGACTAGCGTAACAAATGAGCAGTTCTTC; CDR3 protein: CASTHRTSVTNEQFF
D gene: TRBD2; V gene: TRBV28; clone size: .; J gene: TRBJ2-2; CDR3 DNA: TGTGCCAGCAGGGCAGCGGGAGGAGGGGGGGAGCTGTTTTTT; CDR3 protein: CASRAAGGGGELFF
D gene: TRBD2; V gene: TRBV9; clone size: .; J gene: TRBJ2-7; CDR3 DNA: TGTGCCAGCAGCGTATCTCGGGAGGGCCCCTACGAGCAGTACTTC; CDR3 protein: CASSVSREGPYEQYF
D gene: TRBD1; V gene: TRBV5-1; clone size: .; J gene: TRBJ1-3; CDR3 DNA: TGCGCCAGCGGGTTCGGGACAGCTTCTGGAAACACCATATATTTT; CDR3 protein: CASGFGTASGNTIYF
D gene: .; V gene: TRBV10-3; clone size: .; J gene: TRBJ2-3; CDR3 DNA: TGTGCCATCAATTTCGCGGGTGCAGATACGCAGTATTTT; CDR3 protein: CAINFAGADTQYF
D gene: .; V gene: TRBV15; clone size: .; J gene: TRBJ2-7; CDR3 DNA: TGTGCCACCAGCTCTTCTCCAATTCAAGGGGCCTCTCCCTACGAGCAGTACTTC; CDR3 protein: CATSSSPIQGASPYEQYF
D gene: .; V gene: TRBV27; clone size: .; J gene: TRBJ2-1; CDR3 DNA: TGTGCCAGCAGTTTGAGGGTCAACAATGAGCAGTTCTTC; CDR3 protein: CASSLRVNNEQFF
D gene: TRBD1; V gene: TRBV19; clone size: few; J gene: TRBJ2-5; CDR3 DNA: TGTGCCAGTAGTATGTACCGGGACAGGGCACGGGAGACCCAGTACTTC; CDR3 protein: CASSMYRDRARETQYF
D gene: TRBD2; V gene: TRBV6-7; clone size: .; J gene: TRBJ2-1; CDR3 DNA: TGTGCCGCCCCTAAATCCAGCGGGAGGGCCCAGGTCAACAATGAGCAGTTCTTC; CDR3 protein: CAAPKSSGRAQVNNEQFF
D gene: TRBD1; V gene: TRBV6-6; clone size: few; J gene: TRBJ1-5; CDR3 DNA: TGTGCCAGCAGCCGGGGACAGGACACCAATCAGCCCCAGCATTTT; CDR3 protein: CASSRGQDTNQPQHF
D gene: .; V gene: TRBV11-3; clone size: .; J gene: TRBJ2-3; CDR3 DNA: TGTGCCAGCAGCTTATTCAGCGGCGCAGATACGCAGTATTTT; CDR3 protein: CASSLFSGADTQYF
D gene: TRBD2; V gene: TRBV5-1; clone size: once; J gene: TRBJ2-3; CDR3 DNA: TGCGCCAGCAGCTTGCTTGAGCGGGGGGGCACAGATACGCAGTATTTT; CDR3 protein: CASSLLERGGTDTQYF
D gene: .; V gene: TRBV6-5; clone size: few; J gene: TRBJ2-7; CDR3 DNA: TGTGCCAGCAGTACGAGACACCAAAAACCCTACGAGCAGTACTTC; CDR3 protein: CASSTRHQKPYEQYF
D gene: TRBD1; V gene: TRBV28; clone size: .; J gene: TRBJ2-1; CDR3 DNA: TGTGCCAGCAGTTACAGGGGGCCGTTCGCGGGAGTGGATGAGCAGTTCTTC; CDR3 protein: CASSYRGPFAGVDEQFF
D gene: .; V gene: TRBV10-3; clone size: .; J gene: TRBJ1-2; CDR3 DNA: TGTGCCATCAGTGAGGACAAAGCAAACTATGGCTACACCTTC; CDR3 protein: CAISEDKANYGYTF
D gene: .; V gene: TRBV5-8; clone size: .; J gene: TRBJ1-5; CDR3 DNA: TGTGCCAGCAGCTTGTCTCTTCAGCCCCAGCATTTT; CDR3 protein: CASSLSLQPQHF
D gene: .; V gene: TRBV18; clone size: .; J gene: TRBJ2-3; CDR3 DNA: TGTGCCAGCTCACCACCGGCGGGCGCCGTCACAGATACGCAGTATTTT; CDR3 protein: CASSPPAGAVTDTQYF
D gene: TRBD1; V gene: TRBV10-1; clone size: .; J gene: TRBJ2-5; CDR3 DNA: TGCGCCAGCAGCGCTGGGACAGGGAAAGAGACCCAGTACTTC; CDR3 protein: CASSAGTGKETQYF
D gene: TRBD1; V gene: TRBV28; clone size: .; J gene: TRBJ2-5; CDR3 DNA: TGTGCCAGCAGCTCCGGGACAGGGATTCAAGAGACCCAGTACTTC; CDR3 protein: CASSSGTGIQETQYF
D gene: TRBD1; V gene: TRBV24-1; clone size: .; J gene: TRBJ2-3; CDR3 DNA: TGTGCCACCGACTCCCGGGACAGCAGCACAGATACGCAGTATTTT; CDR3 protein: CATDSRDSSTDTQYF
D gene: TRBD2; V gene: TRBV28; clone size: .; J gene: TRBJ2-1; CDR3 DNA: TGTGCCAGCAGTCTTTGGACTAGCGGAGACAATGAGCAGTTCTTC; CDR3 protein: CASSLWTSGDNEQFF